A selection of T cell receptor beta chains follows, all from one sample in a study of T cell changes during pregnancy in multiple sclerosis. Clones were sequenced by immunoSEQ multiplex PCR, and TCRdb holds only the in-frame ones, with some missing. The sample lists under 30,000 clones; more than 75% were seen once. The input for sequencing was CD8+ T cells from peripheral blood mononuclear cells, taken in the third trimester of pregnancy. Every receptor here comes from a female donor in good health, enrolled as a control in a pregnancy study. Both conserved end residues are part of each CDR3. D genes are given only for firm matches. The listing skips clone size in some rows; elsewhere it reads once, few, many or a size class.

>TRBJ2-2|TRBD1|.|TRBV10-3
TGTGCCATCGCCCCGGGTGGACAGGGCCGTAAGTCGAACACCGGGGAGCTGTTTTTT
CAIAPGGQGRKSNTGELFF
>TRBJ2-6|.|.|TRBV29-1
TGCAGCGTTTTCGACAGGCCCTCTGGGGCCAACGTCCTGACTTTC
CSVFDRPSGANVLTF
>TRBJ1-1|TRBD1|.|TRBV7-9
TGTGCCAGCAGCACCGGGACAGGGTGGAGGAACACTGAAGCTTTCTTT
CASSTGTGWRNTEAFF
>TRBJ1-1|.|medium-sized|TRBV6-5
TGTGCCAGCAGATCCAAGGGGGGGATGAGGACTGAAGCTTTCTTT
CASRSKGGMRTEAFF
>TRBJ2-7|TRBD1|.|TRBV11-2
TGTGCCAGCAGCCCCCGGGACAGACCCGGGACACGCAGCTACGAGCAGTACTTC
CASSPRDRPGTRSYEQYF
>TRBJ2-2|.|.|TRBV7-9
TGTGCCAGCAGTCCTGACCAGGGGGGAAACACCGGGGAGCTGTTTTTT
CASSPDQGGNTGELFF
>TRBJ2-7|.|.|TRBV23-1
TGCGCCAGCAGTCCCTCTAAGGGGCCCTACGAGCAGTACTTC
CASSPSKGPYEQYF
>TRBJ1-5|.|.|TRBV19
TGTGCCAGTATGCTCCGGGGAGGCCTGTTGCCCCAGCATTTT
CASMLRGGLLPQHF
>TRBJ2-7|TRBD2|.|TRBV11-1
TGTGCCAGCAGCTTAGAGGGACTAGCGGGAGAGCTGAACGAGCAGTACTTC
CASSLEGLAGELNEQYF
>TRBJ2-3|.|.|TRBV5-1
TGCGCCAGCAGCTCGGGACAAAAAAGCACAGATACGCAGTATTTT
CASSSGQKSTDTQYF
>TRBJ2-7|TRBD2|.|TRBV5-1
TGCGCCAGCAGAGGTGGGACTAGCGGGGCCTACGAGCAGTACTTC
CASRGGTSGAYEQYF
>TRBJ2-1|.|once|TRBV25-1
TGTGCCAGCAGTGAAGCTAGTTTCAACAATGAGCAGTTCTTC
CASSEASFNNEQFF
>TRBJ2-5|TRBD2|.|TRBV27
TGTGCCAGCAGTTTAGAGGCTAGCGGGAGTTGGGAGACCCAGTACTTC
CASSLEASGSWETQYF
>TRBJ1-2|TRBD1|.|TRBV6-4
TGTGCCAGCAGTGACTCGATAGGCAGGGGGCGTCACTATGGCTACACCTTC
CASSDSIGRGRHYGYTF
>TRBJ1-3|TRBD1|.|TRBV5-6
TGTGCCAGCAGCTGGGACAGGGGGAACACCATATATTTT
CASSWDRGNTIYF
>TRBJ2-7|.|.|TRBV6-5
TGTGCCAGCAGTGGTCGGGGGACCGGCTCCTACGAGCAGTACTTC
CASSGRGTGSYEQYF
>TRBJ2-5|.|.|TRBV19
TGTGCCAGTAGTATACGTACTCAAGAGACCCAGTACTTC
CASSIRTQETQYF
>TRBJ2-3|TRBD2|.|TRBV6-1
TGTGCCAGCAGTTTACTAGCGGGAGCTGATACGCAGTATTTT
CASSLLAGADTQYF
>TRBJ2-1|.|.|TRBV28
TGTGCCAGCAGCGTAGTTTCGAGCTCCTACAATGAGCAGTTCTTC
CASSVVSSSYNEQFF
>TRBJ1-3|.|.|TRBV5-6
TGTGCCAGCAGCGTATACAGCAACGCCATATATTTT
CASSVYSNAIYF
>TRBJ2-2|TRBD2|.|TRBV4-1
TGCGCCAGCAGCCAGTTCTCCGGGACTAGCCTGACCGGGGAGCTGTTTTTT
CASSQFSGTSLTGELFF
>TRBJ2-7|.|.|TRBV21-1
TGTGCCAGCAGCCCCCGGACAGCCCCCTACGAGCAGTACTTC
CASSPRTAPYEQYF
>TRBJ1-1|.|.|TRBV7-9
TGTGCCAGCAGCCTCCCGACAGGACTGAACACTGAAGCTTTCTTT
CASSLPTGLNTEAFF